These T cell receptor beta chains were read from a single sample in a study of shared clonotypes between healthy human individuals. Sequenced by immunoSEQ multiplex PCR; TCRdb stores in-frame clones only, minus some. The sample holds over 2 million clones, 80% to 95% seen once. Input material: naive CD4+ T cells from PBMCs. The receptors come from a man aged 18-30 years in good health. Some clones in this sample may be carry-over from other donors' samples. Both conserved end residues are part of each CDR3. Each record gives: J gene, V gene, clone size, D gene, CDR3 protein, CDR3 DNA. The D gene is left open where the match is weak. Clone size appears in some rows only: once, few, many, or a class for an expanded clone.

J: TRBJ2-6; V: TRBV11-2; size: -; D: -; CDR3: CASNRANVLTF; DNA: TGTGCCAGCAATAGGGCCAACGTCCTGACTTTC
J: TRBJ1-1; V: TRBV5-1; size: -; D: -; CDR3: CASSSGTMNTEAFF; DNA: TGCGCCAGCAGCTCCGGGACCATGAACACTGAAGCTTTCTTT
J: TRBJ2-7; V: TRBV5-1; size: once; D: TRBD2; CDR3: CASSLAGRSIGYEQYF; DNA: TGCGCCAGCAGCTTGGCCGGGAGGAGTATTGGCTACGAGCAGTACTTC
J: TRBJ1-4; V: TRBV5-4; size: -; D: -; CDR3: CASSGGGTPATNEKLFF; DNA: TGTGCCAGCAGTGGGGGGGGGACACCTGCAACTAATGAAAAACTGTTTTTT
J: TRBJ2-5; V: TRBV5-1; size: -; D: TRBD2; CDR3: CASSFQGLAGSWVETQYF; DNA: TGCGCCAGCAGCTTTCAGGGACTAGCGGGATCGTGGGTTGAGACCCAGTACTTC
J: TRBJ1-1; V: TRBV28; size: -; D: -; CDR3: CASSSGTGIYKTFF; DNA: TGTGCCAGCAGCTCTGGGACGGGAATATACAAAACTTTCTTT
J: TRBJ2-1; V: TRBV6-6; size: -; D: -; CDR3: CASSGGGRSYNEQFF; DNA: TGTGCCAGCAGTGGGGGTGGCCGCTCCTACAATGAGCAGTTCTTC
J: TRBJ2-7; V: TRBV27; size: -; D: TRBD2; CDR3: CASSPRLATSSYEQYF; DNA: TGTGCCAGCAGTCCCAGACTAGCGACAAGCTCCTACGAGCAGTACTTC
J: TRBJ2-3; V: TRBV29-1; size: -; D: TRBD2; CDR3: CSVEGGSSGSRDTQYF; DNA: TGCAGCGTTGAAGGTGGCTCTAGCGGGTCACGGGATACGCAGTATTTT
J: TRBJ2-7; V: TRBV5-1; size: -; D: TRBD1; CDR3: CASSSTTGASYEQYF; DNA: TGCGCCAGCAGCTCGACGACAGGGGCGAGCTACGAGCAGTACTTC
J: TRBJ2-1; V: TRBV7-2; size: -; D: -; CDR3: CASSLKRYPSEVGEQFF; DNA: TGTGCCAGCAGCTTAAAGCGGTACCCGTCCGAGGTTGGTGAGCAGTTCTTC
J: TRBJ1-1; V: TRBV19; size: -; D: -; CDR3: CASNRLTNTEAFF; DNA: TGTGCCAGTAACCGACTTACGAACACTGAAGCTTTCTTT
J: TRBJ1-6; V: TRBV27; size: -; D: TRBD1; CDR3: CASGDWDREGSPLHF; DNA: TGTGCCAGCGGAGACTGGGACAGGGAAGGTTCACCCCTCCACTTT